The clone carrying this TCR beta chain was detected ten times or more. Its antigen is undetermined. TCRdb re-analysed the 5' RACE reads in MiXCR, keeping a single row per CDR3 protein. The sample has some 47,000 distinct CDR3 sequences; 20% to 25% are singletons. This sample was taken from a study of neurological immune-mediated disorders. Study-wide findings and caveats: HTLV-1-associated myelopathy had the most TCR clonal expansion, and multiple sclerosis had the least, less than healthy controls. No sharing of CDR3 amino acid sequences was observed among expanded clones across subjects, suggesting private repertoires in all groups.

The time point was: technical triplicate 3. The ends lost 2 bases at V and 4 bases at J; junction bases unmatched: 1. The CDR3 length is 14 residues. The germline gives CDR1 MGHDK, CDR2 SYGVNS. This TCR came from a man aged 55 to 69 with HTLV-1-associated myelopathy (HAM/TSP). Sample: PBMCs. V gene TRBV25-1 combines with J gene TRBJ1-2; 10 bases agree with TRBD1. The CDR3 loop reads CASSEGDRGYGYTF. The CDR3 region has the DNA TGTGCCAGCAGTGAAGGGGACAGGGGCTATGGCTACACCTTC.